This T cell receptor beta chain is from a study of molecular identifiers for immune sequencing clone quantification. CDR1 SGHVS and CDR2 FQNEAQ come from the germline V gene. The length of the CDR3 is 14 residues. J gave up 2 bases and V 5 bases, and 6 bases lay outside the gene matches. For bulk TCR libraries, previously described methods and listed TCR primers were used. MiXCR, run by TCRdb on the PCR reads, gives a single entry per CDR3 protein. The data show some 100,000 distinct CDR3 sequences, 36% seen once. This clonotype showed up just a few times. The sample was naive CD8+ T cells from blood, with Jurkat cell RNA spiked in. The subset is: FACS-sorted CD8+CD4-CCR7+CD45RA+ naive T cells. The chain links TRBV7-8 to TRBJ2-7, with 7 bases fitting TRBD2. This receptor was taken from a human donor in good health. Some libraries in this study had Jurkat cell RNA spiked in. The CDR3 sequence is CASSGRLAPYEQYF. DNA for the CDR3: TGTGCCAGCAGCGGCAGACTAGCTCCCTACGAGCAGTACTTC. Variable domain in full (rest from reference TRBV7-8 and TRBJ2-7): GAGVSQSPRYKVAKRGQDVALRCDPISGHVSLFWYQQALGQGPEFLTYFQNEAQLDKSGLPSDRFFAERPEGSVSTLKIQRTQQEDSAVYLCASSGRLAPYEQYFGPGTRLTVT.